The present T cell receptor beta chain was sequenced within a study of PD-L1 blockade in urothelial cancer. Study at large: About 90% of the roughly 29 patients were men who had bladder-origin urothelial cancer.

The CDR3 consists of 16 residues. Per germline, CDR1 KGHSH and CDR2 LQKENI. V gave up 0 bases and J gave up 5 bases, with 14 bases separating them. Overall study results and limits: Tumor-linked clones in blood grew more by 3 weeks in durable-benefit patients. Below-median TCR clonality that was measured in pretreatment blood predicted better survival.

Generated by immunoSEQ multiplex PCR, the TCRdb table keeps only in-frame clones and is missing some. This table holds about 50,000 clones, around 88% found once. This clone was picked up a small number of times. The antigen remains unidentified. Sample time point: pretreatment peripheral blood. The diagnosis in patients was locally advanced or metastatic urothelial carcinoma. The sequence derives from a woman aged 55-69 years with urothelial cancer. The sample consisted of PBMCs, taken around atezolizumab (anti-PD-L1) treatment. The chain is built from TRBV18 and TRBJ2-1, with D possibly being TRBD2 (6 bases). CDR3 in amino acids: CASSPPTGVAHNEQFF. CDR3 coding DNA: TGTGCCAGCTCACCACCGACGGGAGTAGCGCACAATGAGCAGTTCTTC.